These 11 T cell receptor beta chains were sequenced from one sample in a study of regulatory T cells in long-lasting Graves disease. Time point given: persistent/refractory GD, antithyroid drugs over 5 years with positive TRAb. With RNA extracted from PBMCs as input, the TCR library was made. To make TCR beta libraries, researchers used iRepertoire HTBI primers and Arm-PCR of CDR3 regions. TCRdb ran MiXCR on the multiplex PCR reads and lists one entry per CDR3 protein. The sample carries roughly 400,000 distinct CDR3 sequences, under 25% recorded once. The sample in question was peripheral blood mononuclear cells (PBMCs), obtained when the disease was refractory, from a patient treated with antithyroid drugs. These receptors came from a female donor with Graves disease.

The V gene is TRBV6-1, the J gene TRBJ2-7, with D tentatively TRBD1 or TRBD2 (5 bases each). Germline assignment: CDR1 MNHNS and CDR2 SASEGT. Trimming removed 6 bases from V and 1 base from J, with 16 bases in between. The CDR3 is 15 residues long. The CDR3 DNA sequence: TGTGCCAGCAGGGAGAAGCCGGGACCATCCTACGAGCAGTACTTC. Encoded protein: CASREKPGPSYEQYF.

This clonotype was observed a handful of times. The rearrangement links TRBV9 to TRBJ2-1; possibly TRBD1 for D (5 bases). Between the trimmed V and J ends, which lost 5 bases and 3 bases, there was a span of 15 bases. CDR3 size: 15 residues. CDR1 and CDR2 (germline): SGDLS, YYNGEE. DNA for the CDR3: TGTGCCAGCAGTTACCAGGGTAATAGCTACAATGAGCAGTTCTTC. Its translation is CASSYQGNSYNEQFF.

The table lists this clonotype with many counts. The chain recombines TRBV4-1 with TRBJ2-4; TRBD2 is a possible D gene (7 bases). CDR3 length equals 17 residues. Trimming left V 0 bases short and J 3 bases short, with 15 bases between. The germline gives CDR1 MGHRA, CDR2 YSYEKL. CDR3 DNA sequence: TGCGCCAGCAGCCAAGAAGCTGGGGGAGGGGGCAAAAACATTCAGTACTTC. It translates to CASSQEAGGGGKNIQYF.

Worth noting for this clonotype: A much larger clone lies one base from this, so it may be a read error. The chain recombines TRBV30 with TRBJ1-2; TRBD1 matches 7 bases. Per germline, CDR1 GTSNPN and CDR2 SVGIG (reference sequence). V gave up 1 base and J gave up 4 bases; unmatched junction bases: 6. This CDR3 region has 14 residues. The CDR3 sequence is CAWSAVQGSYGYTF. In DNA, the CDR3 is TGTGCCTGGAGTGCCGTACAGGGGAGCTATGGCTACACCTTC.

This clonotype was observed at least ten times. The chain links TRBV6-1 to TRBJ1-5, with 7 bases that match TRBD1. CDR3 length: 15 amino acids. Germline V gene lookup returns CDR1 MNHNS and CDR2 SASEGT. Trimming removed 4 bases from V and 2 bases from J; junction bases left unmatched: 5. The CDR3 sequence: CASSGQGGGNQPQHF. The CDR3 DNA reads as TGTGCCAGCAGTGGACAGGGTGGAGGCAATCAGCCCCAGCATTTT.

There are many counts of this clonotype. The chain joins TRBV28 to TRBJ2-5, with TRBD2 identical over 16 bases. The CDR3 consists of 17 residues. Germline V gives CDR1 MDHEN, CDR2 SYDVKM. After removal of 2 bases from V and 2 bases from J, the junction contained 2 bases not matched to a gene. As DNA, the CDR3 is TGTGCCAGCAGTTTAGGGGGACTAGCGGGAGGGCAAGAGACCCAGTACTTC. It translates to CASSLGGLAGGQETQYF. The full variable domain, in which reference TRBV28 and TRBJ2-5 provide the parts outside the CDR3, is DVKVTQSSRYLVKRTGEKVFLECVQDMDHENMFWYRQDPGLGLRLIYFSYDVKMKEKGDIPEGYSVSREKKERFSLILESASTNQTSMYLCASSLGGLAGGQETQYFGPGTRLLVL.

This chain links TRBV28 with TRBJ2-7; TRBD1 matches at 7 bases. The CDR3 totals 14 residues. Germline V CDR1 and CDR2: MDHEN, SYDVKM. Germline trimming cut 5 bases from V and 2 bases from J; bases unmatched to any gene: 6. CDR3 in DNA: TGTGCCAGCAGTGCCCCCGGGACAGCCTACGAGCAGTACTTC. Protein product: CASSAPGTAYEQYF. The full variable domain, completed using reference TRBV28 and TRBJ2-7, is DVKVTQSSRYLVKRTGEKVFLECVQDMDHENMFWYRQDPGLGLRLIYFSYDVKMKEKGDIPEGYSVSREKKERFSLILESASTNQTSMYLCASSAPGTAYEQYFGPGTRLTVT.

This clonotype has a handful of counts. V and J are TRBV11-2 and TRBJ2-1; D possibly corresponds to TRBD2 (6 bases). Trimming took 4 bases from V and 2 from J, leaving 15 bases between them. The CDR3 is 16 amino acids. The V gene's germline CDR1 is SGHAT and CDR2 FQNNGV. CDR3 in DNA: TGTGCCAGCAGCTCTACCGGGACTGATCCCTACAATGAGCAGTTCTTC. Translated: CASSSTGTDPYNEQFF.

This clonotype was detected a few times. The CDR3 bases are TGTGCCAGCAGCCAGGGTACAAACTCTGGGGCCAACGTCCTGACTTTC. It is translated as CASSQGTNSGANVLTF. The chain carries TRBV3-1 and TRBJ2-6; D unclear. The CDR3 extends over 16 amino acids. V lost 3 bases to trimming and J lost 0 bases, with 9 bases between them. CDR1 and CDR2 (germline): LGHDT, YNNKEL (reference sequence).

This clonotype showed up just a few times. The V call is TRBV20-1, the J call TRBJ2-7; tentative D call: TRBD1 (5 bases). V was pared by 2 bases and J by 0 bases, with 14 bases between. The CDR3 spans 15 residues. From germline, CDR1 is DFQATT and CDR2 SNEGSKA (reference sequence). CDR3 loop: CSARIKGRASYEQYF. In nucleotides, the CDR3 is TGCAGTGCTAGAATAAAAGGCAGGGCCTCCTACGAGCAGTACTTC.

There are many counts of this clonotype. The chain uses TRBV2 and TRBJ2-6; D remains ambiguous. CDR3 size: 15 residues. In germline, CDR1 is SNHLY, CDR2 FYNNEI. Trimming took off 3 bases at V and 1 base at J, with 7 bases between the two ends. CDR3 DNA: TGTGCCAGCAGTGATAGGAGATCTGGGGCCAACGTCCTGACTTTC. The encoded protein is CASSDRRSGANVLTF.